This T cell receptor (beta chain) was found in a study of blood T cell repertoires in COVID-19. As for the study in general: Collection of acute and convalescent COVID-19 samples took place in the United States, Italy and Spain. Sources were T cells, B-cell-depleted T cells, or PBMCs; the material itself was cDNA or gDNA.

There are 14 residues in the CDR3. Germline V gives CDR1 WSHSY, CDR2 SAAADI. V was pared by 2 bases and J by 9 bases, with 14 bases between. Original methodology: For nucleated cells, counts were estimated from reference gene primer amplification. Sequencing used immunoSEQ multiplex PCR; TCRdb keeps in-frame clones, though not all of them. For V, J and clone size, that table is used; D and trimming come from the DNA. In the table there are 200,000 or so clones, approximately 90% of which are singletons. The source is a man between 65 and 80 years old with active or convalescent COVID-19. The rearrangement joins TRBV10-2 to TRBJ1-5, with D tentatively TRBD1 (5 bases). Sequenced material: peripheral blood. The CDR3 loop is CASSEAGVDAPQHF. DNA for the CDR3: TGCGCCAGCAGTGAGGCGGGGGTCGACGCGCCCCAGCATTTT.